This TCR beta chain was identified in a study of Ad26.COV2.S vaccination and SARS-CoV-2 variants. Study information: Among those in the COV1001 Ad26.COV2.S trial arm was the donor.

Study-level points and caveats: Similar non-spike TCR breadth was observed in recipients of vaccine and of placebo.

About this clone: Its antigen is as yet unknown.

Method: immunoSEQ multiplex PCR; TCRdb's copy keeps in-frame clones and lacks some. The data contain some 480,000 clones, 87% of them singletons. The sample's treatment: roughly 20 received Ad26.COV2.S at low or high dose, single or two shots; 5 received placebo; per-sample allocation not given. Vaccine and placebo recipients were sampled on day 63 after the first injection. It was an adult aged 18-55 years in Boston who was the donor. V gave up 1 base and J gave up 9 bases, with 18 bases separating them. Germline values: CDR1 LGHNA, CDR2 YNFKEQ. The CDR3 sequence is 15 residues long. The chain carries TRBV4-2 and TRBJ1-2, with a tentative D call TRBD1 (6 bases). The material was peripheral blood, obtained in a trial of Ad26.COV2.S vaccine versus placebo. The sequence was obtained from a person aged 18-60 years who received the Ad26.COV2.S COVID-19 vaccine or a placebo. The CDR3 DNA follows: TGTGCCAGCAGCCAAGGACTACAGGGCTCGTGGAGCTACACCTTC. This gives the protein CASSQGLQGSWSYTF.